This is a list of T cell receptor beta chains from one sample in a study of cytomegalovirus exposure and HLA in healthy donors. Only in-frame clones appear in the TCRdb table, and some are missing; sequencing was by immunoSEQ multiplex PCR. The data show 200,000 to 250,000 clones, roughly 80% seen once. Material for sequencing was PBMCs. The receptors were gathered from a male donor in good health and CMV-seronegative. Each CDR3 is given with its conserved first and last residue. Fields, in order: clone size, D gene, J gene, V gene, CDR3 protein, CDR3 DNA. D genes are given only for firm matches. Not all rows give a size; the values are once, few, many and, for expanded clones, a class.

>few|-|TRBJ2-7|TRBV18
CASSPPDGDEQYF
TGTGCCAGCTCACCTCCTGACGGGGACGAGCAGTACTTC
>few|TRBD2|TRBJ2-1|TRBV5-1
CASSLSSGRAFLKNEQFF
TGCGCCAGCAGCTTATCTAGCGGGAGGGCCTTTCTGAAGAATGAGCAGTTCTTC
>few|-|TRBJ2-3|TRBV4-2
CASSQERRDADTQYF
TGTGCCAGCAGCCAAGAAAGGAGGGACGCGGATACGCAGTATTTT
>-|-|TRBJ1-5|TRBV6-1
CASSDGSQPQHF
TGTGCCAGCAGTGATGGTAGTCAGCCCCAGCATTTT
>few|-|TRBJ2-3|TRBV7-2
CASSQGLSTDTQYF
TGTGCCAGCAGCCAGGGACTGAGCACAGATACGCAGTATTTT
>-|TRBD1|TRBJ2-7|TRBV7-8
CASSLAGQGANEQYF
TGTGCCAGCAGCTTAGCGGGTCAGGGGGCTAACGAGCAGTACTTC
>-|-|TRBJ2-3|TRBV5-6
CASSLEIRGSTDTQYF
TGTGCCAGCAGCTTGGAAATCCGGGGTAGCACAGATACGCAGTATTTT
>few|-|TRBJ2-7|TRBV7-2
CASSLWPGGFYEQYF
TGTGCCAGCAGCTTATGGCCAGGGGGGTTCTACGAGCAGTACTTC
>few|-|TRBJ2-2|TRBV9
CASSVEVGDAGELFF
TGTGCCAGCAGCGTAGAGGTGGGAGACGCCGGGGAGCTGTTTTTT
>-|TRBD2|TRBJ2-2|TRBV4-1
CASSQDFDQGGTGELFF
TGCGCCAGCAGCCAAGATTTCGACCAGGGAGGGACCGGGGAGCTGTTTTTT
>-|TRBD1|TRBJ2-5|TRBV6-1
CASSPSGQLRLSYF
TGTGCCAGCAGCCCATCGGGACAGTTACGTCTGTCGTACTTC
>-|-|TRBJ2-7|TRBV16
CASSQSPDTLNEQYF
TGTGCCAGCAGCCAATCGCCGGACACCCTCAACGAGCAGTACTTC
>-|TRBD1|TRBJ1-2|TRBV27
CASSSFGTGVYGYTF
TGTGCCAGCAGTTCCTTCGGGACAGGGGTCTATGGCTACACCTTC
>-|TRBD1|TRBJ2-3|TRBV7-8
CASSLGTGSTDTQYF
TGTGCCAGCAGCTTAGGGACAGGGAGCACAGATACGCAGTATTTT
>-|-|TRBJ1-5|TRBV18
CASSPTGTNQPQHF
TGTGCCAGCTCGCCTACAGGGACCAATCAGCCCCAGCATTTT
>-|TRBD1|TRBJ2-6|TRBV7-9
CSSSSGDRAGANVLTF
TGTTCCAGCAGCTCCGGAGACAGGGCTGGGGCCAACGTCCTGACTTTC
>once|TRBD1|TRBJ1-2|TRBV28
CASSLGDRGLYGYTF
TGTGCCAGCAGTTTAGGGGACAGGGGGCTCTATGGCTACACCTTC
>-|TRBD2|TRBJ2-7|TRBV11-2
CASSPSSGGLYEQYF
TGTGCCAGCAGCCCCTCTAGCGGGGGGTTGTACGAGCAGTACTTC
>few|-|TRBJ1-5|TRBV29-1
CSVGTRGNQPQHF
TGCAGCGTTGGGACACGGGGCAATCAGCCCCAGCATTTT
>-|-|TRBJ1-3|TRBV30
CAWSSGNSGNTIYF
TGTGCCTGGAGTAGCGGGAACTCAGGAAACACCATATATTTT
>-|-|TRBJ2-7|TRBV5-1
CASREGPRAYEQYF
TGCGCCAGCAGGGAGGGGCCTAGAGCCTACGAGCAGTACTTC
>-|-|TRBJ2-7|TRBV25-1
CASSEYGGGAPYEQYF
TGTGCCAGCAGTGAATACGGAGGAGGGGCACCCTACGAGCAGTACTTC
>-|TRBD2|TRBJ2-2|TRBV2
CASSEGTSGYGELFF
TGTGCCAGCAGTGAGGGGACTAGCGGATACGGGGAGCTGTTTTTT
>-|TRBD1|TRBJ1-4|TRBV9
CASSPRGGQGSEKLFF
TGTGCCAGCAGCCCTAGGGGGGGACAGGGATCTGAAAAACTGTTTTTT
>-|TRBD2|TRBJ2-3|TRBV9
CASSVGGLAGGTDTQYF
TGTGCCAGCAGCGTAGGTGGACTAGCGGGCGGCACAGATACGCAGTATTTT
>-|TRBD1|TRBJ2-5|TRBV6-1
CASSDDRGSGETQYF
TGTGCCAGCAGTGATGACAGGGGGAGTGGAGAGACCCAGTACTTC
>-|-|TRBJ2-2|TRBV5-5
CASSFTLRAGELFF
TGTGCCAGCAGCTTTACACTAAGAGCCGGGGAGCTGTTTTTT
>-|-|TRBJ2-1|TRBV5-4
CASRSGQGGYNEQFF
TGTGCCAGCAGATCCGGACAGGGAGGGTACAATGAGCAGTTCTTC
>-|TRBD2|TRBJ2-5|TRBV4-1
CASSQNGLAQETQYF
TGCGCCAGCAGCCAAAATGGACTAGCCCAAGAGACCCAGTACTTC
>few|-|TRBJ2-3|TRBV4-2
CASSQEGAPTDTQYF
TGTGCCAGCAGCCAGGAGGGAGCCCCGACAGATACGCAGTATTTT
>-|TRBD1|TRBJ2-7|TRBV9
CASSVVPGQGEQYF
TGTGCCAGCAGCGTTGTACCGGGACAGGGGGAGCAGTACTTC
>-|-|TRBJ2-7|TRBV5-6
CASSLYDTGPYEQYF
TGTGCCAGCAGCTTGTACGATACAGGCCCCTACGAGCAGTACTTC
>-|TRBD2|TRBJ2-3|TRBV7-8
CASSARTSGGSTDTQYF
TGTGCCAGCAGCGCCCGGACTAGCGGAGGCAGCACAGATACGCAGTATTTT
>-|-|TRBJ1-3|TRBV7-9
CASSSWAPGRTSGNTIYF
TGTGCCAGCAGCTCCTGGGCCCCCGGACGGACTTCTGGAAACACCATATATTTT
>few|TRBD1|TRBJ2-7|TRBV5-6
CASSFTRDRAPYEQYF
TGTGCCAGCAGCTTTACCCGGGACAGGGCCCCCTACGAGCAGTACTTC
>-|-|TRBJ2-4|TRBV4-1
CASSGRYRVPGNIQYF
TGCGCCAGCAGCGGAAGGTACAGGGTTCCAGGAAACATTCAGTACTTC
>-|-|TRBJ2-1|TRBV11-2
CASSLGGLRYNEQFF
TGTGCCAGCAGCTTAGGGGGGCTTAGATACAATGAGCAGTTCTTC
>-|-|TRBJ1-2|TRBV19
CASSIAPAGEDYTF
TGTGCCAGTAGTATAGCCCCGGCAGGGGAAGACTACACCTTC
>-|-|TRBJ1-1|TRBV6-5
CASIYGGTEAFF
TGTGCCAGCATTTATGGGGGGACTGAAGCTTTCTTT
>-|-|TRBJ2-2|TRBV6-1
CASTAEAGLRELFF
TGTGCCAGCACGGCCGAGGCAGGGCTAAGGGAGCTGTTTTTT
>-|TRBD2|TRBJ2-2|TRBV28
CASSSQTSGRANTGELFF
TGTGCCAGCAGTTCCCAGACTAGCGGGAGGGCGAACACCGGGGAGCTGTTTTTT
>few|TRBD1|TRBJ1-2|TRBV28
CASRIDRGNGYTF
TGTGCCAGCAGGATAGACAGGGGGAATGGCTACACCTTC
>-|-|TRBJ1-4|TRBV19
CASRKIHQTNEKLFF
TGTGCCAGTAGGAAAATACATCAAACTAATGAAAAACTGTTTTTT
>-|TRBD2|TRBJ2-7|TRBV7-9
CASSELAGGPYEQYF
TGTGCCAGCAGCGAACTAGCGGGAGGGCCCTACGAGCAGTACTTC
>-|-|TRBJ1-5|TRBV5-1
CASSYEAGNQPQHF
TGCGCCAGCAGCTACGAGGCGGGCAATCAGCCCCAGCATTTT